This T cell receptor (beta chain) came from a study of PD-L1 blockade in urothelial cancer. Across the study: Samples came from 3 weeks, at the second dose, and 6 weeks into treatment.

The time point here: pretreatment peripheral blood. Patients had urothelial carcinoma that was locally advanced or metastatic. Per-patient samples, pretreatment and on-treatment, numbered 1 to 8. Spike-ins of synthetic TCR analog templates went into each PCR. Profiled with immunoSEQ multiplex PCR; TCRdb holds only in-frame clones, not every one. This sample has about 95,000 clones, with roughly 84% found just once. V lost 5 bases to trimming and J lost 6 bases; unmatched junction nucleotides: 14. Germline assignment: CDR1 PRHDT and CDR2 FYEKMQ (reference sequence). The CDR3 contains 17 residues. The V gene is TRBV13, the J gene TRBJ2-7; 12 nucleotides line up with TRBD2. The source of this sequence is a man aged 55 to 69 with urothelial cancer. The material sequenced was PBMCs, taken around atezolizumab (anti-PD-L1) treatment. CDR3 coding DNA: TGTGCCAGCAGCAGCGGGCTAGCGGGAGGGATCCTGGGCGAGCAGTACTTC. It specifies CASSSGLAGGILGEQYF.